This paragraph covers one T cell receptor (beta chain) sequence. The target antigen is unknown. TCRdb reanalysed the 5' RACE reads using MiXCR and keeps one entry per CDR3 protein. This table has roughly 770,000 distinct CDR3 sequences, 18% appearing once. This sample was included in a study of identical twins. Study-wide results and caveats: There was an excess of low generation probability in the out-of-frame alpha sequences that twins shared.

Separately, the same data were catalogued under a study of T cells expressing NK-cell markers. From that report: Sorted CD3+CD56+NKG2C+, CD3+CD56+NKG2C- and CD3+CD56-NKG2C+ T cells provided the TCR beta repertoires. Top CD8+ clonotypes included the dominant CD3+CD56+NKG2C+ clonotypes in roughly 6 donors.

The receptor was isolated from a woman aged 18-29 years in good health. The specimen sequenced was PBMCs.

The CDR3 loop reads CASRRQGAPDTQYF. The CDR3 nucleotides read TGTGCCAGCAGGAGACAGGGGGCACCAGATACGCAGTATTTT. The chain is built from TRBV27 and TRBJ2-3; 10 bases are a match to TRBD1. The CDR3 is 14 residues long. With V trimmed by 6 bases and J by 4 bases, 4 bases remained unmatched. CDR1 and CDR2 from the germline V gene are MNHEY and SMNVEV (reference sequence).